This is a list of T cell receptor beta chains from one sample in a study of blood T cell repertoires in COVID-19. Sequencing was performed with immunoSEQ multiplex PCR; in TCRdb, only in-frame clones are kept and a portion is missing. The table includes under 200,000 clones, around 80% detected once. Sequencing was performed on peripheral blood. These receptors all come from a man in his 70s with active or convalescent COVID-19. Both conserved end residues are part of each CDR3. Each record gives: J gene, D gene, clone size, V gene, CDR3 DNA, CDR3 protein. A D gene is named only where the DNA matches it firmly. Expanded clones are given a class, and other clones once, few, many or no size at all.

j_call: TRBJ2-3; d_call: -; clone_size: -; v_call: TRBV3-1/TRBV3-2; cdr3_nt: TGTGCCAGCAGCCAAGGATTTGAGCGCACAGATACGCAGTATTTT; cdr3_aa: CASSQGFERTDTQYF
j_call: TRBJ1-4; d_call: -; clone_size: few; v_call: TRBV11-2; cdr3_nt: TGTGCCAGCAGCTTAGCCCAGAATGAAAAACTGTTTTTT; cdr3_aa: CASSLAQNEKLFF
j_call: TRBJ1-2; d_call: -; clone_size: -; v_call: TRBV5-8; cdr3_nt: TGTGCCCCCCGACCGGAAAGGGGCTTGAGCTATGGCTACACCTTC; cdr3_aa: CAPRPERGLSYGYTF
j_call: TRBJ2-5; d_call: TRBD2; clone_size: -; v_call: TRBV28; cdr3_nt: TGTGCCAGCAGTTTAGCGGGGGGGCAGGCGGAGACCCAGTACTTC; cdr3_aa: CASSLAGGQAETQYF
j_call: TRBJ1-4; d_call: -; clone_size: -; v_call: TRBV7-6; cdr3_nt: TGTGCCAGCAGCTTAGACGCTCTCCCTGGCGAAAAACTGTTTTTT; cdr3_aa: CASSLDALPGEKLFF
j_call: TRBJ1-2; d_call: TRBD1; clone_size: -; v_call: TRBV18; cdr3_nt: TGTGCCAGCTCACCAGACAGGGGGAATGGCTACACCTTC; cdr3_aa: CASSPDRGNGYTF
j_call: TRBJ1-2; d_call: -; clone_size: -; v_call: TRBV7-9; cdr3_nt: TGTGCCAGCAGCTCGGAGGCGGGGCATGGCTACACCTTC; cdr3_aa: CASSSEAGHGYTF
j_call: TRBJ1-2; d_call: -; clone_size: -; v_call: TRBV6-5; cdr3_nt: TGTGCCAGCAGCCCGATGGGGCTCGGGTATGGCTACACCTTC; cdr3_aa: CASSPMGLGYGYTF
j_call: TRBJ2-3; d_call: TRBD2; clone_size: -; v_call: TRBV4-1; cdr3_nt: TGCGCCAGCAGACGGACTAGCGGGAACCCAAATACGCAGTATTTT; cdr3_aa: CASRRTSGNPNTQYF
j_call: TRBJ2-3; d_call: TRBD2; clone_size: -; v_call: TRBV5-1; cdr3_nt: TGCGCCAGCAGAGGACTAGCGGGGGGCACAGATACGCAGTATTTT; cdr3_aa: CASRGLAGGTDTQYF
j_call: TRBJ2-5; d_call: TRBD1; clone_size: -; v_call: TRBV5-1; cdr3_nt: TGCGCCAGCAGCTTGGCAGGGGGCGCGCAGACCCAGTACTTC; cdr3_aa: CASSLAGGAQTQYF
j_call: TRBJ2-7; d_call: -; clone_size: -; v_call: TRBV18; cdr3_nt: TGTGCCAGCTCACCACCGTCTAAAAGGGCTTCGGGGTACGAGCAGTACTTC; cdr3_aa: CASSPPSKRASGYEQYF
j_call: TRBJ1-2; d_call: -; clone_size: -; v_call: TRBV5-6; cdr3_nt: TGTGCCAGCAGCCTGGACAGTACTAACTATGGCTACACCTTC; cdr3_aa: CASSLDSTNYGYTF
j_call: TRBJ1-5; d_call: TRBD1; clone_size: -; v_call: TRBV27; cdr3_nt: TGTGCCAGCAGTTTACATTGGACAGGGGGCGGCCAGCCCCAGCATTTT; cdr3_aa: CASSLHWTGGGQPQHF
j_call: TRBJ1-2; d_call: TRBD1; clone_size: -; v_call: TRBV4-1; cdr3_nt: TGCGCCAGCACCAGCGTCAGGGGGCGCGGGGACTATGGCTACACCTTC; cdr3_aa: CASTSVRGRGDYGYTF
j_call: TRBJ2-7; d_call: TRBD1; clone_size: -; v_call: TRBV5-1; cdr3_nt: TGCGCCAGCAGCTTGGGGGACAGGGGTCCCTACGAGCAGTACTTC; cdr3_aa: CASSLGDRGPYEQYF
j_call: TRBJ1-2; d_call: TRBD1; clone_size: -; v_call: TRBV19; cdr3_nt: TGTGCCAGTAGTACAGGGACAGCCTCTGGCTATGGCTACACCTTC; cdr3_aa: CASSTGTASGYGYTF
j_call: TRBJ1-2; d_call: TRBD1; clone_size: -; v_call: TRBV7-9; cdr3_nt: TGTGCCAGCATTAGACAGGGGGATGGCTACACCTTC; cdr3_aa: CASIRQGDGYTF
j_call: TRBJ2-1; d_call: TRBD2; clone_size: -; v_call: TRBV5-1; cdr3_nt: TGCGCCAGCAGCCGGACTAGCGGATACAATGAGCAGTTCTTC; cdr3_aa: CASSRTSGYNEQFF
j_call: TRBJ2-2; d_call: -; clone_size: once; v_call: TRBV5-1; cdr3_nt: TGCGCCAGCAGCTTCCAGGCCACCGGGGAGCTGTTTTTT; cdr3_aa: CASSFQATGELFF
j_call: TRBJ2-2; d_call: -; clone_size: few; v_call: TRBV6-5; cdr3_nt: TGTGCCAGCAGTTACGCGGGACTCCTGTCCGGGGAGCTGTTTTTT; cdr3_aa: CASSYAGLLSGELFF
j_call: TRBJ1-5; d_call: -; clone_size: -; v_call: TRBV6-6; cdr3_nt: TGTGCCAGCAGTTCCAGCAGGGTAGGCCAGCCCCAGCATTTT; cdr3_aa: CASSSSRVGQPQHF
j_call: TRBJ1-5; d_call: -; clone_size: -; v_call: TRBV7-9; cdr3_nt: TGTGCCAGCAGCTTAGCCCGTAATCAGCCCCAGCATTTT; cdr3_aa: CASSLARNQPQHF
j_call: TRBJ1-5; d_call: -; clone_size: -; v_call: TRBV2; cdr3_nt: TGTGCCAGCACCTGGGGAGGGGAGGAGAATCAGCCCCAGCATTTT; cdr3_aa: CASTWGGEENQPQHF
j_call: TRBJ2-3; d_call: -; clone_size: -; v_call: TRBV7-9; cdr3_nt: TGTGCCAGCAGACGGGACATTTCAGCAGATACGCAGTATTTT; cdr3_aa: CASRRDISADTQYF
j_call: TRBJ1-3; d_call: -; clone_size: -; v_call: TRBV9; cdr3_nt: TGTGCCAGCAGCGTAGATACAGGGAAGGCGGCAAACACCATATATTTT; cdr3_aa: CASSVDTGKAANTIYF
j_call: TRBJ2-7; d_call: TRBD2; clone_size: -; v_call: TRBV30; cdr3_nt: TGTGCCTGGAGTGGGGCGGGGGGGGGCGAGCAGTACTTC; cdr3_aa: CAWSGAGGGEQYF
j_call: TRBJ1-2; d_call: -; clone_size: -; v_call: TRBV19; cdr3_nt: TGTGCCAGTAGTAAGGGGGTCGGCTATGGCTACACCTTC; cdr3_aa: CASSKGVGYGYTF
j_call: TRBJ2-7; d_call: -; clone_size: -; v_call: TRBV7-9; cdr3_nt: TGTGCCACCGGAGAAGACGAGCAGTACTTC; cdr3_aa: CATGEDEQYF
j_call: TRBJ1-1; d_call: -; clone_size: -; v_call: TRBV14; cdr3_nt: TGTGCCAGCAGCCAAATGGGAGGGTCGATTTGGGTGTCTGAAGCTTTCTTT; cdr3_aa: CASSQMGGSIWVSEAFF